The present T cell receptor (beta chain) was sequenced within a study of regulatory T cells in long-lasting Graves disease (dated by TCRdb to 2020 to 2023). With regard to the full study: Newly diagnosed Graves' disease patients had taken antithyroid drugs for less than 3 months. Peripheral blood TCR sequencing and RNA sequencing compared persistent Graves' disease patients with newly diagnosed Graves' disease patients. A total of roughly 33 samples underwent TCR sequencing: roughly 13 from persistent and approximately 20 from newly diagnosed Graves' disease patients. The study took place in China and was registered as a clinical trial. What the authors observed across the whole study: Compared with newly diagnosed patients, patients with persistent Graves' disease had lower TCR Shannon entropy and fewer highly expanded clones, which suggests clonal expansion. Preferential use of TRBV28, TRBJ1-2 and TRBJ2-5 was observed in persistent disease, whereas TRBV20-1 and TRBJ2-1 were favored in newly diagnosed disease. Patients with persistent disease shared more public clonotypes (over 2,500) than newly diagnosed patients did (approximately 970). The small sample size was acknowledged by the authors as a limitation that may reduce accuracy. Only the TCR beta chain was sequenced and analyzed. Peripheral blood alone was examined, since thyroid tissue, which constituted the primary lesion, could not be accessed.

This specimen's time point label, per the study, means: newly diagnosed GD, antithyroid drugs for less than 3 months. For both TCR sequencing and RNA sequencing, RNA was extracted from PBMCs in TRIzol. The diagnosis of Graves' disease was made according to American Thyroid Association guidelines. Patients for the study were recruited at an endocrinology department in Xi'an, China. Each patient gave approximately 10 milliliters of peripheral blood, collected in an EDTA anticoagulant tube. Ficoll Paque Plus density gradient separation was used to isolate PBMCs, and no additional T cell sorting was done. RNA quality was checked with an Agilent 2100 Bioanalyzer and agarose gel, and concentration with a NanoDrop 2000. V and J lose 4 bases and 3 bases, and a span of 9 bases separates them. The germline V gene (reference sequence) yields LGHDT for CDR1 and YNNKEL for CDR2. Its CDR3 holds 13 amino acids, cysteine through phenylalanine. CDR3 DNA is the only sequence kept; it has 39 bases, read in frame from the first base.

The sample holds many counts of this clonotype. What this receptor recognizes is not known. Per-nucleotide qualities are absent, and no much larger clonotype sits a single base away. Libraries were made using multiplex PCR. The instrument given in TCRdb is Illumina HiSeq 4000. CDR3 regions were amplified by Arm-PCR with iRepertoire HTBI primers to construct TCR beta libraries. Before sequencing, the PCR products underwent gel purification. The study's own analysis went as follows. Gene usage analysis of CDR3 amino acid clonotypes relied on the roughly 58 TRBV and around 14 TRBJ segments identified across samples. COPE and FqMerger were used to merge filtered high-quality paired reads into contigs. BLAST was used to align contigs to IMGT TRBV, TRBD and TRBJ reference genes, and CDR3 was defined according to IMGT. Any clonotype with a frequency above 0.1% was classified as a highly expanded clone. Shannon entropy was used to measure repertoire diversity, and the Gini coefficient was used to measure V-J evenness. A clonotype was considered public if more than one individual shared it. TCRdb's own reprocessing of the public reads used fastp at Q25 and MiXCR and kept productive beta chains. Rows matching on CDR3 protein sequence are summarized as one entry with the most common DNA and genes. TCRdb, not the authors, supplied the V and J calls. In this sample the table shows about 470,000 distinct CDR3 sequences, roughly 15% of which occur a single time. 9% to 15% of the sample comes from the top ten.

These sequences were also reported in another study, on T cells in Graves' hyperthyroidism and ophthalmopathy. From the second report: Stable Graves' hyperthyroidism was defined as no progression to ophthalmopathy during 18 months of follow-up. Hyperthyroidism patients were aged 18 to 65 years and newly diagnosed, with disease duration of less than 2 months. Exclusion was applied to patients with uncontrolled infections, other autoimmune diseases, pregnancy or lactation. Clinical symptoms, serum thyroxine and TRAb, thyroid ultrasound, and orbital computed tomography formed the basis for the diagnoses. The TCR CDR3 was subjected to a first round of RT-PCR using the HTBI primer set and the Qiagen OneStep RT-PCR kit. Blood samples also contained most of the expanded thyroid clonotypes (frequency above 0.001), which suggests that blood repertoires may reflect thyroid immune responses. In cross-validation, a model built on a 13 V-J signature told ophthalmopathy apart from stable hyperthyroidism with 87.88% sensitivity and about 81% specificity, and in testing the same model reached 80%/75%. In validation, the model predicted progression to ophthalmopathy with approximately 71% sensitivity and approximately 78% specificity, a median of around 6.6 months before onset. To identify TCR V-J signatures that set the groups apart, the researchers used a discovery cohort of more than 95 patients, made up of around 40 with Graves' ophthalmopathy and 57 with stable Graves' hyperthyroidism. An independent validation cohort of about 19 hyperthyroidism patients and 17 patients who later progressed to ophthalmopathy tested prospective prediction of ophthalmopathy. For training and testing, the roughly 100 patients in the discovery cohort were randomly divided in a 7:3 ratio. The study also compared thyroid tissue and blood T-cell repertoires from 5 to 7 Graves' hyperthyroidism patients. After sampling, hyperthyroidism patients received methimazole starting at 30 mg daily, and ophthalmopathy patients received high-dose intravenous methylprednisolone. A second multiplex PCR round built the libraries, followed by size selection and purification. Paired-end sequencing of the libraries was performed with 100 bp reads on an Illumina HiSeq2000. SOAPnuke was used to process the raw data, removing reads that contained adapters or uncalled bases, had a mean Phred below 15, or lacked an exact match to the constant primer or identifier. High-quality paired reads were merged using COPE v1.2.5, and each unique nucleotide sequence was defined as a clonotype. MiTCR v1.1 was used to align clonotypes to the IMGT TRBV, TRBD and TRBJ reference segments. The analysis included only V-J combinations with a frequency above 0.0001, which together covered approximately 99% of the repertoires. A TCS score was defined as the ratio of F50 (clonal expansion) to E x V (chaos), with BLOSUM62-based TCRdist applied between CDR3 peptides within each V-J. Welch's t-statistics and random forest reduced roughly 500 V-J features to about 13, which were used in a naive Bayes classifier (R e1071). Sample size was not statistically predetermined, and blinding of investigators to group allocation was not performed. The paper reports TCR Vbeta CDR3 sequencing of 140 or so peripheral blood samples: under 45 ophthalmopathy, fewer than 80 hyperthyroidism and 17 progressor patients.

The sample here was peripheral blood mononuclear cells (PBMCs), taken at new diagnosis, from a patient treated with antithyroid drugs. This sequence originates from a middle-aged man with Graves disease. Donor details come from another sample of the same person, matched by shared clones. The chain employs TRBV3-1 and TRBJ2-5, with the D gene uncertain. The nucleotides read TGTGCCAGCAGCCCCCACTACGAAGAGACCCAGTACTTC. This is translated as CASSPHYEETQYF.